Listed below are T cell receptor beta chains from one sample, sequenced in a study of CD4 T cells in relation to SARS-CoV-2 and coronaviruses. Repertoires were generated with immunoSEQ multiplex PCR, while TCRdb's copy carries only in-frame clones and drops some. The table shows 21,000 or so clones, with around 75% occurring only once. Antigen specificity for these receptors is unknown. Sample: CD4+ T cells from PBMCs, cultured in vitro. The source is a human donor in good health. Each CDR3 is given with its conserved first and last residue. The D gene is left open where the match is weak. Clone size, where shown, is once, few, many, or a class for clones that have expanded.

NA	TRBV19	NA	TRBJ1-3	TGTGCCAGTAGCATCGACGGAGGAAACACCATATATTTT	CASSIDGGNTIYF
NA	TRBV7-3	NA	TRBJ2-5	TGTGCCAGCAGCTTAAGGGGGTACGGTGAGACCCAGTACTTC	CASSLRGYGETQYF
NA	TRBV18	NA	TRBJ2-1	TGTGCCAGCTCACACCTGGCGGGGTCGACGATCAGCTCCTACAATGAGCAGTTCTTC	CASSHLAGSTISSYNEQFF
NA	TRBV7-3	NA	TRBJ2-1	TGTGCCAGCAGCTTAAGGGGGGAAAACAATGAGCAGTTCTTC	CASSLRGENNEQFF
NA	TRBV25-1	few	TRBJ2-3	TGTGCCAGCAGTGCGGGGGTAGATACGCAGTATTTT	CASSAGVDTQYF
TRBD1	TRBV19	NA	TRBJ1-2	TGTGCCAGTAGTCTCCACTTCACGACAGGGGACTATGGCTACACCTTC	CASSLHFTTGDYGYTF
TRBD1	TRBV27	NA	TRBJ2-7	TGTGCCAGCAGGACGACAGGGGGCGAATCAAACGAGCAGTACTTC	CASRTTGGESNEQYF
TRBD1	TRBV11-1	NA	TRBJ1-1	TGTGCCAGCAGCCCAGGGACAGGGAACCCGAACACTGAAGCTTTCTTT	CASSPGTGNPNTEAFF
NA	TRBV19	once	TRBJ1-5	TGTGCCAGTAGTTTCTTTTGGGGTCTCAATCAGCCCCAGCATTTT	CASSFFWGLNQPQHF
NA	TRBV10-1	NA	TRBJ2-7	TGCGCCAGCAGTGAGGGACTGACGACCTACGAGCAGTACTTC	CASSEGLTTYEQYF
TRBD1	TRBV18	NA	TRBJ1-2	TGTGCCAGCTCACCCATGGGGGCCGGGACAGGGGCAGGTGGCTACACCTTC	CASSPMGAGTGAGGYTF
TRBD1	TRBV9	large	TRBJ1-4	TGTGCCAGCAGCGCCCGGACAGGGAGGGGAAAACTGTTTTTT	CASSARTGRGKLFF
TRBD1	TRBV10-3	NA	TRBJ2-7	TGTGCCATCAGTGAATCGGGGGGACAGGGGTTCGACGAGCAGTACTTC	CAISESGGQGFDEQYF
NA	TRBV19	NA	TRBJ1-1	TGTGCCAGTAACCCCCCACGGTCGAACACTGAAGCTTTCTTT	CASNPPRSNTEAFF
NA	TRBV5-1	NA	TRBJ2-5	TGCGCCAGCAGCTTGGTCCCCCAAGAGACCCAGTACTTC	CASSLVPQETQYF
TRBD2	TRBV5-1	NA	TRBJ2-5	TGCGCCAGCAGCTTGGAGGGACTAGAAGAGACCCAGTACTTC	CASSLEGLEETQYF
TRBD2	TRBV28	NA	TRBJ2-1	TGTGCCAGCAGTTTGGGAACTAGCGGGAGTTTTAGGGATGAGCAGTTCTTC	CASSLGTSGSFRDEQFF
NA	TRBV10-2	once	TRBJ1-5	TGCGCCAGCAGGTCCCCAGGGGTGGAGGGAGGGCCCCAGCATTTT	CASRSPGVEGGPQHF
NA	TRBV14	NA	TRBJ1-1	TGTGCCAGCAGCGTCCTGGGGCCGGGGGAAGCTTTCTTT	CASSVLGPGEAFF
NA	TRBV7-2	NA	TRBJ2-1	TGTGCCAGCAGCTTTGACGCTCCCTACAATGAGCAGTTCTTC	CASSFDAPYNEQFF
NA	TRBV3-1/TRBV3-2	NA	TRBJ1-2	TGTGCCAGCAGCAGGGGTGGAGGACAAGCTAACTATGGCTACACCTTC	CASSRGGGQANYGYTF
NA	TRBV5-8	NA	TRBJ1-3	TGTGCCAGCAGCTTGGGCCAGGGTGGAAACACCATATATTTT	CASSLGQGGNTIYF
NA	TRBV20-1	NA	TRBJ2-7	TGCAGTGCCACACAGGGTTACGAGCAGTACTTC	CSATQGYEQYF
NA	TRBV5-1	NA	TRBJ1-5	TGCGCCAGCAGCTTGGGGGGTAGGGGATCAGGTCAGCCCCAGCATTTT	CASSLGGRGSGQPQHF
TRBD1	TRBV7-2	medium-sized	TRBJ2-1	TGTGCCAGCAGCTTAAGACAGGGTAACAATGAGCAGTTCTTC	CASSLRQGNNEQFF
TRBD2	TRBV30	NA	TRBJ2-2	TGTGCCTGGAGTGTATTGGTAGCGGGACCCACCGGGGAGCTGTTTTTT	CAWSVLVAGPTGELFF
TRBD1	TRBV11-1	once	TRBJ2-5	TGTGCCAGCAGTCCGGACGGGACAGCCCAAGAGACCCAGTACTTC	CASSPDGTAQETQYF
TRBD2	TRBV6-5	NA	TRBJ2-7	TGTGCCAGCAGGGGCGGCGGGAGGGACGAGCAGTACTTC	CASRGGGRDEQYF
TRBD1	TRBV5-1	NA	TRBJ2-7	TGCGCCAGCAGCTTTCTCCGGGACAGGGGGTACGAGCAGTACTTC	CASSFLRDRGYEQYF
TRBD1	TRBV15	NA	TRBJ2-7	TGTGCCACCAGCAGAGGGGGACAGGGCGCCTACGAGCAGTACTTC	CATSRGGQGAYEQYF
TRBD2	TRBV3-1/TRBV3-2	NA	TRBJ2-1	TGTGCCAGCAGCCAAGACCCGAGCGGGAGGAACGATGAGCAGTTCTTC	CASSQDPSGRNDEQFF
NA	TRBV13	NA	TRBJ1-4	TGTGCCAGCAGCTTCGGAAATGAAAAACTGTTTTTT	CASSFGNEKLFF
NA	TRBV9	NA	TRBJ1-3	TGTGCCAGCAGCGTAGAGGCTCAAGGAGAGACCATATATTTT	CASSVEAQGETIYF
TRBD1	TRBV6-5	NA	TRBJ2-7	TGTGCCAGCAGTTCGCCGGGACAGGGAGACTACGAGCAGTACTTC	CASSSPGQGDYEQYF
TRBD1	TRBV7-3	NA	TRBJ2-1	TGTGCCAGCAGCCCTGATCCAGGGGGCTCCTACAATGAGCAGTTCTTC	CASSPDPGGSYNEQFF
NA	TRBV18	NA	TRBJ2-3	TGTGCCAGCTCACCCGCGACAGGTATCCCAGATACGCAGTATTTT	CASSPATGIPDTQYF
NA	TRBV2	NA	TRBJ2-1	TGTGCCAGCAGTGAGGAGGGGAGGTCCTACAATGAGCAGTTCTTC	CASSEEGRSYNEQFF
NA	TRBV4-2	NA	TRBJ1-1	TGTGCCAGCAGCCAAGGGGAGGACAGTGAAGCTTTCTTT	CASSQGEDSEAFF